A single sample is the source of the 3 T cell receptor beta chains below, sequenced in a study of beta chain features in type 1 diabetes. Study-wide results and caveats: TCRB CDR3 length was moderately but significantly reduced in all four CD4+ subsets of Type 1 diabetes patients.

Their recognized antigens are unknown. The investigators reverse transcribed all of the isolated RNA, so they sequenced expressed TCRB transcripts. Repertoires were generated with immunoSEQ multiplex PCR, while TCRdb's copy carries only in-frame clones and drops some. The sample yields a few hundred thousand clones, around a tenth seen once. Sequenced material: central memory CD4+ T cells from blood. The origin of the receptors is a man aged 25 to 45 with type 1 diabetes.

This clone has ten or more counts. CDR3 sequence (DNA): TGTGCCAGCAGCTTAGGACAGGGGGTCACTGAAGCTTTCTTT. Translating it yields CASSLGQGVTEAFF. The V gene is TRBV7-3, the J gene TRBJ1-1, with 10 bases that match TRBD1. This CDR3 comprises 14 residues. V was clipped by 2 bases and J by 4 bases; unmatched bases: 1. Germline values: CDR1 SGHTA, CDR2 FQGTGA.

This clone came up many times. This chain uses TRBV29-1 with TRBJ1-2; D not certain. V lost 2 bases and J lost 5, with 0 bases in between. Germline CDR1 reads SQVTM; CDR2 reads ANQGSEA. This CDR3 spans 9 amino acids. For the CDR3, the DNA is TGCAGCGTTGAATATGGCTACACCTTC. Amino acids: CSVEYGYTF.

The J gene is TRBJ2-7, the V gene TRBV28; D is unresolved. CDR1 is MDHEN, CDR2 SYDVKM, per germline. Trimming took off 6 bases at V and 4 bases at J, with 10 bases between the two ends. This CDR3 has 12 amino acids. CDR3 bases: TGTGCCAGCAGCCAGACCCAGTACGAGCAGTACTTC. Protein product: CASSQTQYEQYF.